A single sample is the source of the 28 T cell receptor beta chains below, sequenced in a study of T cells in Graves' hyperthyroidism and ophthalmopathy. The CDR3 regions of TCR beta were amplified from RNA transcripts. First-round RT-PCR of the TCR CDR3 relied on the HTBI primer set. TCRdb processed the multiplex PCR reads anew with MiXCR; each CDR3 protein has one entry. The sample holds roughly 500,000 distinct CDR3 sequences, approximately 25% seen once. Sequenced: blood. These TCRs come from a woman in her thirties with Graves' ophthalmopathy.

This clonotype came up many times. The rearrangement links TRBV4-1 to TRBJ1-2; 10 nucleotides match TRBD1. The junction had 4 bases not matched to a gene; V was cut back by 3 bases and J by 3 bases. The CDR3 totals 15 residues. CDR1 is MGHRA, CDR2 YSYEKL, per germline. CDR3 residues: CASSQSTGGDYGYTF. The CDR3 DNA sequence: TGCGCCAGCAGCCAGTCGACAGGGGGCGACTATGGCTACACCTTC.

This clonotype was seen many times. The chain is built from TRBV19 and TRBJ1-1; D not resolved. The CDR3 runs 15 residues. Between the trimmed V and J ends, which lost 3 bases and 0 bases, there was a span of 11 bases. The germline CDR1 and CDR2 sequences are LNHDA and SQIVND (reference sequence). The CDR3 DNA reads TGTGCCAGTAGTATTAGCGAAGACTTGAACACTGAAGCTTTCTTT. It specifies CASSISEDLNTEAFF.

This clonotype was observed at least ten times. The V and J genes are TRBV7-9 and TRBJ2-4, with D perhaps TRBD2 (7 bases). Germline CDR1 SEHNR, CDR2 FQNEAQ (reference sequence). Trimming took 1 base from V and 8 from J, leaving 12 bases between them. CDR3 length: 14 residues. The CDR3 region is CASSLEGEGDIQYF. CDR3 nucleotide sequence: TGTGCCAGCAGCTTAGAAGGGGAGGGGGACATTCAGTACTTC.

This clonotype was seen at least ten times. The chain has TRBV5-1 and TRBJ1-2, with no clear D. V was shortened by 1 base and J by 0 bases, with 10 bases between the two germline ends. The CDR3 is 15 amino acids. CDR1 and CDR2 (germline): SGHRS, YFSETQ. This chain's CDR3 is CASSLTHGANYGYTF. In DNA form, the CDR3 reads TGCGCCAGCAGCTTGACGCATGGGGCTAACTATGGCTACACCTTC.

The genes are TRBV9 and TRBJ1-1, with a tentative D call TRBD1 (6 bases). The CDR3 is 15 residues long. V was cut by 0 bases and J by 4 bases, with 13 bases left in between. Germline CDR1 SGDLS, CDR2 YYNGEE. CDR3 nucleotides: TGTGCCAGCAGCGTAGAGGTCAGGGGTCCCACTGAAGCTTTCTTT. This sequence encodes CASSVEVRGPTEAFF.

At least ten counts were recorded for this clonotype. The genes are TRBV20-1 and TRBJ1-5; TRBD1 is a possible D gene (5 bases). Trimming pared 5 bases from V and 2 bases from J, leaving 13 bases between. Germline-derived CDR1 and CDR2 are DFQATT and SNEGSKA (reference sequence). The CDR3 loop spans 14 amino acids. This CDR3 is CSASSGGGNQPQHF. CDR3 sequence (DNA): TGCAGTGCTTCCTCTGGAGGGGGCAATCAGCCCCAGCATTTT.

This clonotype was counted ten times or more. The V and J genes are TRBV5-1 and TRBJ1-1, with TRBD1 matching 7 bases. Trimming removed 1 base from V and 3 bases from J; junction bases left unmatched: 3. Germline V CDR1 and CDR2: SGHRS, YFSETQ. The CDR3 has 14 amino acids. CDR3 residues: CASSLTGDDTEAFF. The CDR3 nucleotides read TGCGCCAGCAGCTTGACAGGGGATGACACTGAAGCTTTCTTT.

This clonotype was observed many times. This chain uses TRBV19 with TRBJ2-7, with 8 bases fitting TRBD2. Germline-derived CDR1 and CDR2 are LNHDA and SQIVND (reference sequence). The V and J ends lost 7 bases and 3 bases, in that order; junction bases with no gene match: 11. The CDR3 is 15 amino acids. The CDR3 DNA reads TGTGCCAGTACCGATGGGACTAGTGGTCGCTACGAGCAGTACTTC. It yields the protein CASTDGTSGRYEQYF.

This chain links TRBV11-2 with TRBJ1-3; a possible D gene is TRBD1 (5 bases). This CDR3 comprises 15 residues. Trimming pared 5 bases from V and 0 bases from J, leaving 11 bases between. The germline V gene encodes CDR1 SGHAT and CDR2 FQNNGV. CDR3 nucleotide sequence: TGTGCCAGCAGCGCTGGGACGGACTCTGGAAACACCATATATTTT. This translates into CASSAGTDSGNTIYF.

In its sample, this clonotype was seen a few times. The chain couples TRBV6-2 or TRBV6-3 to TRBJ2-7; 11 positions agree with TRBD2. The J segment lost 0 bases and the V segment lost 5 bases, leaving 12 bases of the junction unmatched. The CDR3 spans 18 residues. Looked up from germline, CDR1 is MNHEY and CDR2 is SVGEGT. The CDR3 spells CASSRYGTSGPSSYEQYF. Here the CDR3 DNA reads TGTGCCAGCAGTAGATACGGGACTAGCGGCCCGAGCTCCTACGAGCAGTACTTC.

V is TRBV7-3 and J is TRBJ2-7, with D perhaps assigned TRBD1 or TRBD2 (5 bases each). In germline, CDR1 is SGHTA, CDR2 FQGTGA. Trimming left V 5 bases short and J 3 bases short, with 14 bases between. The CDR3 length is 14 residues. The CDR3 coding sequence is TGTGCCAGCAGCCATCGACATGGGGGCTACGAGCAGTACTTC. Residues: CASSHRHGGYEQYF.

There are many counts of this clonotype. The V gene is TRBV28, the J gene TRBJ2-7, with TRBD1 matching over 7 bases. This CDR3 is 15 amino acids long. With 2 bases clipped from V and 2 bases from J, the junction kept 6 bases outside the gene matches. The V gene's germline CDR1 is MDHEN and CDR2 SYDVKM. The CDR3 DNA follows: TGTGCCAGCAGTTTAGTCAGGGGGTCCCCCTACGAGCAGTACTTC. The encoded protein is CASSLVRGSPYEQYF.

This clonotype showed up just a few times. The CDR3 DNA reads TGTGCCAGCACCCGGACTAGCGGGGTGAAAGAGACCCAGTACTTC. Its protein is CASTRTSGVKETQYF. This chain joins TRBV6-5 and TRBJ2-5; 12 nucleotides align to TRBD2. This CDR3 has 15 amino acids. Trimming at V came to 7 bases and at J to 3 bases, leaving 6 bases not matched to a gene. Germline CDR1 reads MNHEY; CDR2 reads SVGAGI.

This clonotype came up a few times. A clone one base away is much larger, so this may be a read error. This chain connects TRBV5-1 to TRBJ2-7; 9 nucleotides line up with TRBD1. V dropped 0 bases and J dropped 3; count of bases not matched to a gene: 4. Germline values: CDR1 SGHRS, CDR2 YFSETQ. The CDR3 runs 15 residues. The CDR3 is CASSLAGTGNYEQYF. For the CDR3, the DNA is TGCGCCAGCAGCTTGGCCGGGACAGGGAACTACGAGCAGTACTTC. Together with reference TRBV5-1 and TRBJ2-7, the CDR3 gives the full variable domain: KAGVTQTPRYLIKTRGQQVTLSCSPISGHRSVSWYQQTPGQGLQFLFEYFSETQRNKGNFPGRFSGRQFSNSRSEMNVSTLELGDSALYLCASSLAGTGNYEQYFGPGTRLTVT.

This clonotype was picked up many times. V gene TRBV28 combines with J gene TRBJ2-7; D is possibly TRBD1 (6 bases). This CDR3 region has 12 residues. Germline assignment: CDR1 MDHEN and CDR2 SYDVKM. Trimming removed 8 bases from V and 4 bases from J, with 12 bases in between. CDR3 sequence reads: CASFAQGYEQYF. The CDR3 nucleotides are TGTGCCAGCTTTGCACAGGGATACGAGCAGTACTTC.

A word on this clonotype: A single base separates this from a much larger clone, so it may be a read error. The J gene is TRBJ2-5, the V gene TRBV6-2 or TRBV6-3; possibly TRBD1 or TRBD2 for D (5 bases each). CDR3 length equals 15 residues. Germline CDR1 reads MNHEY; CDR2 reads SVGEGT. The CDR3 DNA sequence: TGTGCCAGCAGTTACCGGGACGCCGCGAGGGAGACCAAGTACTTC. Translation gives CASSYRDAARETKYF.

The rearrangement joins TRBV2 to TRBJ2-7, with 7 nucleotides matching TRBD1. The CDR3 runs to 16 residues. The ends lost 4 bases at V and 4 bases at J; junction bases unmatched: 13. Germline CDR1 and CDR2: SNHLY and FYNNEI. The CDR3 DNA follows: TGTGCCAGCAGTGGAGCCCTTGGAACAGGGGAGTACGAGCAGTACTTC. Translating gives CASSGALGTGEYEQYF. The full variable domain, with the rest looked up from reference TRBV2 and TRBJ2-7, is EPEVTQTPSHQVTQMGQEVILRCVPISNHLYFYWYRQILGQKVEFLVSFYNNEISEKSEIFDDQFSVERPDGSNFTLKIRSTKLEDSAMYFCASSGALGTGEYEQYFGPGTRLTVT.

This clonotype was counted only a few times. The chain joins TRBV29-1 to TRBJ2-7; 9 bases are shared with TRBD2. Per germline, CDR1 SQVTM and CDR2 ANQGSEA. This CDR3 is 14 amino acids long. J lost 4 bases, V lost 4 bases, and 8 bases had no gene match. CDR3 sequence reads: CSVVMTSGTYEQYF. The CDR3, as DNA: TGCAGCGTTGTCATGACTAGCGGAACGTACGAGCAGTACTTC.

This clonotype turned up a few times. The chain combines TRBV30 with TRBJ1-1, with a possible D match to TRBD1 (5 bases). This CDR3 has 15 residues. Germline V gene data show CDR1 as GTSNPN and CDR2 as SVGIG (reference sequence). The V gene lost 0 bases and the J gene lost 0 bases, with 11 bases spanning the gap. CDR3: CAWSVPGTVNTEAFF. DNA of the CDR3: TGTGCCTGGAGTGTACCGGGGACGGTGAACACTGAAGCTTTCTTT. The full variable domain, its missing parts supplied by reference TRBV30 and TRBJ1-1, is SQTIHQWPATLVQPVGSPLSLECTVEGTSNPNLYWYRQAAGRGLQLLFYSVGIGQISSEVPQNLSASRPQDRQFILSSKKLLLSDSGFYLCAWSVPGTVNTEAFFGQGTRLTVV.

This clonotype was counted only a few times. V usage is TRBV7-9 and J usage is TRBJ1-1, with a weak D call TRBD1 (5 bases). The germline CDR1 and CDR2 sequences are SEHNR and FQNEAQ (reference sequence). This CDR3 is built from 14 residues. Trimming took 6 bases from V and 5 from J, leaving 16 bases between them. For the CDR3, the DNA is TGTGCCAGCAGTCCCCAGGGAAGAGGGACTGAAGCTTTCTTT. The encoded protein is CASSPQGRGTEAFF.

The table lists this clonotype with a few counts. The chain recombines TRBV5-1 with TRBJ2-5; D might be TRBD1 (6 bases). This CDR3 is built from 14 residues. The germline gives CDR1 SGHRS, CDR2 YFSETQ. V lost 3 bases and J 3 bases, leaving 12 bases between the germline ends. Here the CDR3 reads CASSYRDTKETQYF. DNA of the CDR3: TGCGCCAGCAGCTACCGGGACACAAAAGAGACCCAGTACTTC. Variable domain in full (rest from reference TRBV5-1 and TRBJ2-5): KAGVTQTPRYLIKTRGQQVTLSCSPISGHRSVSWYQQTPGQGLQFLFEYFSETQRNKGNFPGRFSGRQFSNSRSEMNVSTLELGDSALYLCASSYRDTKETQYFGPGTRLLVL.

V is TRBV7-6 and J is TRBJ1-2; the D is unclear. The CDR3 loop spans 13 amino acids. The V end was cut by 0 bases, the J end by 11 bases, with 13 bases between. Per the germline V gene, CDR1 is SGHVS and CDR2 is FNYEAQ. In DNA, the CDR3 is TGTGCCAGCAGCTTAGCGCTATCCGGGGTTTACACCTTC. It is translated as CASSLALSGVYTF.

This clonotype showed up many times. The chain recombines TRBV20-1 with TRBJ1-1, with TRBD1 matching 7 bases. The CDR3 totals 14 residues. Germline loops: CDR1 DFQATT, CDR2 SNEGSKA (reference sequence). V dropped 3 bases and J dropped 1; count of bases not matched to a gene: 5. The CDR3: CSARAGGGNTEAFF. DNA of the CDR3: TGCAGTGCTAGGGCAGGGGGTGGGAACACTGAAGCTTTCTTT.

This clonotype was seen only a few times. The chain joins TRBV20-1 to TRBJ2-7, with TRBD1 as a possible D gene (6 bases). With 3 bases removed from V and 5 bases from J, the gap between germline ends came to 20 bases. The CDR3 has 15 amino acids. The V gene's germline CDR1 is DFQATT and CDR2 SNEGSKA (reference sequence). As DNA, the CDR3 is TGCAGTGCTAGGAGGTTTGGGCAGGGGAGCGACGAGCAGTACTTC. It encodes CSARRFGQGSDEQYF.

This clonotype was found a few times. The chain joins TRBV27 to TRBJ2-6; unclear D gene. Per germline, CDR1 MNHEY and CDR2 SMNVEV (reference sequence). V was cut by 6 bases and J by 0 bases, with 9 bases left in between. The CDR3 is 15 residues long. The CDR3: CASSPEFSGANVLTF. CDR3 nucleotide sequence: TGTGCCAGCAGCCCAGAATTCTCTGGGGCCAACGTCCTGACTTTC.

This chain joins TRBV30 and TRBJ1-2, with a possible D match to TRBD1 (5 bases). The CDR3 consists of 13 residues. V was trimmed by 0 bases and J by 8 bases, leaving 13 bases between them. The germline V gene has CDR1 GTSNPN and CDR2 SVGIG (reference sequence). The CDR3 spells CAWSVGGGTGYTF. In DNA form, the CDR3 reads TGTGCCTGGAGTGTGGGGGGTGGTACAGGCTACACCTTC.

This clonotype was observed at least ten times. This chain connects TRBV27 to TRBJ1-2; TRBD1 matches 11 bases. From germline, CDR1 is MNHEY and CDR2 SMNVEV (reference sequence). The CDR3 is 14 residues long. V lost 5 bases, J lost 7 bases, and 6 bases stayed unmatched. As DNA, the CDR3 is TGTGCCAGCAGTATGGGGACAGGGGGAGCTGGCTACACCTTC. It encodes CASSMGTGGAGYTF.

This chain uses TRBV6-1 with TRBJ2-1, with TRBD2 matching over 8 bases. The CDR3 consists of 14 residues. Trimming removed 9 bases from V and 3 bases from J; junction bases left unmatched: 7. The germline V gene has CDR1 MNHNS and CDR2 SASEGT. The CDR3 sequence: CASGPGTSYNEQFF. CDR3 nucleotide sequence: TGTGCCAGTGGACCGGGGACTAGCTACAATGAGCAGTTCTTC.